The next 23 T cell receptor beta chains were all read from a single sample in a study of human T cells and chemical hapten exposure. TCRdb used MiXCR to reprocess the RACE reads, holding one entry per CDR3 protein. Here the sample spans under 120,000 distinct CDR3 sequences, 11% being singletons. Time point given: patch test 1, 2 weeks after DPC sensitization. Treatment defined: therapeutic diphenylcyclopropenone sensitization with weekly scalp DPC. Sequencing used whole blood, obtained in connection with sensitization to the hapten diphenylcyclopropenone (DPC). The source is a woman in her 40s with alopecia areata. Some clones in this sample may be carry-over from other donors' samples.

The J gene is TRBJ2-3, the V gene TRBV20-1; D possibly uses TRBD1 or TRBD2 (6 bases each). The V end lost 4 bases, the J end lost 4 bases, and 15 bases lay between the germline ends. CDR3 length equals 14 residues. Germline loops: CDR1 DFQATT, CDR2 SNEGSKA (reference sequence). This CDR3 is CSATPGAGPDTQYF. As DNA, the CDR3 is TGCAGTGCTACCCCGGGGGCCGGGCCAGATACGCAGTATTTT.

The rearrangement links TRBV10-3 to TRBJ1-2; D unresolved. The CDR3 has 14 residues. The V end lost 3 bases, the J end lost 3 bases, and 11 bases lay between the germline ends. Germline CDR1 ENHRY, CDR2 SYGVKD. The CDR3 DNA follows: TGTGCCATCAGTGAACCGGGGAAGGACTATGGCTACACCTTC. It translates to CAISEPGKDYGYTF.

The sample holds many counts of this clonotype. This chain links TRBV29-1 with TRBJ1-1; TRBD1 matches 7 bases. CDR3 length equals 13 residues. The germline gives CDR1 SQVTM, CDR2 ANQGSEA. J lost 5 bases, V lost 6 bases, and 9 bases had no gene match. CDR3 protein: CSVVRQGRTEAFF. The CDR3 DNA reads TGCAGCGTCGTACGACAGGGTAGGACTGAAGCTTTCTTT.

Here the CDR3 DNA reads TGTGCCAGCAGCTCCTCAGCGGATTACACAGATACGCAGTATTTT. It encodes CASSSSADYTDTQYF. The rearrangement joins TRBV7-3 to TRBJ2-3; possible D gene TRBD2, 5 bases. The CDR3 has 15 residues. Germline V gives CDR1 SGHTA, CDR2 FQGTGA. V dropped 4 bases and J dropped 2 bases, with 13 bases sitting between them.

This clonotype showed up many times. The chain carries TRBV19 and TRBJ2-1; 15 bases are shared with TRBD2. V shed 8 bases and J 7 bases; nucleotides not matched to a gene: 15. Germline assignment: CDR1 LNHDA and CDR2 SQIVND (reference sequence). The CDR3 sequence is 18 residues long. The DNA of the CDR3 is TGTGCCAGTTACGGACTAGCGGGAGGGCCCTCGTCTCGGAATGAGCAGTTCTTC. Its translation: CASYGLAGGPSSRNEQFF.

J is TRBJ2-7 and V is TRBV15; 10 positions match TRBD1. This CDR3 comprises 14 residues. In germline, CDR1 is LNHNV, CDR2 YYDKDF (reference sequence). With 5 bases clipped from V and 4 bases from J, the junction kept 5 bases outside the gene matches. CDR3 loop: CATSGDRGPYEQYF. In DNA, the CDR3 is TGTGCCACCAGCGGGGACAGGGGTCCATACGAGCAGTACTTC.

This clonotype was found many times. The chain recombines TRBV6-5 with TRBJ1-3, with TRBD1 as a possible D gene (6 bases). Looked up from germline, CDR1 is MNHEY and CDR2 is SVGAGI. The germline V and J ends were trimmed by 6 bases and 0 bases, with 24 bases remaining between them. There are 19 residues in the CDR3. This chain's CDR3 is CASSPIRGRGHSSGNTIYF. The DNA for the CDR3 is TGTGCCAGCAGCCCCATAAGAGGCAGGGGACATTCCTCTGGAAACACCATATATTTT.

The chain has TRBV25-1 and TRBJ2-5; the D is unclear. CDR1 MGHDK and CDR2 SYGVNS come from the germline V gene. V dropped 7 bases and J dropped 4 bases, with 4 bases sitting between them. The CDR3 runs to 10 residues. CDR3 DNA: TGTGCCAGCACTGTAGAGACCCAGTACTTC. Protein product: CASTVETQYF.

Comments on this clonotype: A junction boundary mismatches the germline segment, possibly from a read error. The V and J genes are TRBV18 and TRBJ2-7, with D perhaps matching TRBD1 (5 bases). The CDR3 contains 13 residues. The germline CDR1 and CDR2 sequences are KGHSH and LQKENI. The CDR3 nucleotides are TGTGCCAGCTCACCGGGGCCCCATTACGAGCAGCACTTC. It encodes CASSPGPHYEQHF.

CDR3 protein: CASGTAHNSPLHF. The CDR3 DNA reads TGTGCTAGTGGGACAGCTCATAATTCACCCCTCCACTTT. The chain links TRBV12-5 to TRBJ1-6; a possible D gene is TRBD1 (5 bases). V was clipped by 6 bases and J by 5 bases, with 8 bases between them. The CDR3 extends over 13 amino acids. CDR1 is LGHNT, CDR2 FRNRAP, per germline.

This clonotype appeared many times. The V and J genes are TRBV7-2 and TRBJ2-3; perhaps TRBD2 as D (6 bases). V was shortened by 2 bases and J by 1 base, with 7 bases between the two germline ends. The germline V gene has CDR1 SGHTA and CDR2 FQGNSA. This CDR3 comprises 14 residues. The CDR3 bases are TGTGCCAGCAGCTTATCGGGAGGCACAGATACGCAGTATTTT. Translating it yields CASSLSGGTDTQYF.

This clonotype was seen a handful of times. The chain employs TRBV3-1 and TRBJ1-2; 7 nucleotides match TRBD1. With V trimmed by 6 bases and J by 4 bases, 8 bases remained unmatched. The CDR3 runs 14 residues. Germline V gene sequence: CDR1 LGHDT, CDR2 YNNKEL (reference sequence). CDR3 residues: CASSPRQGSYGYTF. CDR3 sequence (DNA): TGTGCCAGCAGTCCCAGACAGGGTAGCTATGGCTACACCTTC.

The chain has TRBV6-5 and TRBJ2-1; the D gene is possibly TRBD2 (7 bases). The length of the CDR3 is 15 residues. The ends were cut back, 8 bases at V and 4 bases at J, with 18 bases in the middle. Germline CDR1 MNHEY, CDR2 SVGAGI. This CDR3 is CASGGGQLSYNEQFF. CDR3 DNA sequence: TGTGCCAGCGGGGGGGGCCAGCTCAGTTACAATGAGCAGTTCTTC.

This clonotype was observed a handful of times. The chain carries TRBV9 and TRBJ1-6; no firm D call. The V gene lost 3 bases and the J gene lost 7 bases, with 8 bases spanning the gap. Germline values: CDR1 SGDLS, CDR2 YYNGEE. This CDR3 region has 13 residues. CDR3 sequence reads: CASSDDQNSPLHF. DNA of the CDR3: TGTGCCAGCAGCGATGACCAGAATTCACCCCTCCACTTT.

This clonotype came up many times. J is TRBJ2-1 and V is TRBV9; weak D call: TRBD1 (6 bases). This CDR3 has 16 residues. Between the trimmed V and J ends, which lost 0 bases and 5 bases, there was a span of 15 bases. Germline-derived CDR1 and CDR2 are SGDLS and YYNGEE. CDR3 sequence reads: CASSVEVATGNNEQFF. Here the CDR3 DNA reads TGTGCCAGCAGCGTAGAGGTGGCAACAGGGAACAATGAGCAGTTCTTC.

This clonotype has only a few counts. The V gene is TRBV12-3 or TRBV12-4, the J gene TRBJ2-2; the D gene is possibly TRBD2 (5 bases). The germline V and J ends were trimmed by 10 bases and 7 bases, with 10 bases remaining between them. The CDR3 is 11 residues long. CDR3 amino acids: CAIRGNGELFF. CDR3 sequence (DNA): TGTGCCATCCGGGGTAACGGGGAGCTGTTTTTT.

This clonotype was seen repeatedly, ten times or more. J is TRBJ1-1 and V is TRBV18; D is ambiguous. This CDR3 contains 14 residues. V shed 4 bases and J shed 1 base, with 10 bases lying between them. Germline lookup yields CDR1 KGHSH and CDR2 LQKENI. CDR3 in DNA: TGTGCCAGCTCACAACTCAGAGAGAACACTGAAGCTTTCTTT. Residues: CASSQLRENTEAFF.

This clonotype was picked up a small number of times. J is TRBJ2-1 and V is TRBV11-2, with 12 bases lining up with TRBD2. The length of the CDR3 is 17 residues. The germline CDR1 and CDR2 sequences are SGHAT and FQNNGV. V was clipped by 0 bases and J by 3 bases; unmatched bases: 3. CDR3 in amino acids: CASSLETSGRNYNEQFF. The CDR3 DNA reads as TGTGCCAGCAGCTTAGAAACTAGCGGGAGGAACTACAATGAGCAGTTCTTC.

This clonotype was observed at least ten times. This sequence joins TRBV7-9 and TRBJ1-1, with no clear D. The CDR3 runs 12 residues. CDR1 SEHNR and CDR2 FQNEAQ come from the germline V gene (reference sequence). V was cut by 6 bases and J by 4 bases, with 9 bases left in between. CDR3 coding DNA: TGTGCCAGCAGTTCGGGGAGCACTGAAGCTTTCTTT. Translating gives CASSSGSTEAFF.

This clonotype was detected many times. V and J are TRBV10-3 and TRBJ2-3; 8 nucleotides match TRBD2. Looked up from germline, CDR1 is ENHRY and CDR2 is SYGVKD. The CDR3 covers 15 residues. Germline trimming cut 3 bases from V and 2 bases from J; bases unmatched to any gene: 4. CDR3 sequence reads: CAISDGGLVTDTQYF. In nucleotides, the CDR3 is TGTGCCATCAGTGACGGGGGACTAGTCACAGATACGCAGTATTTT.

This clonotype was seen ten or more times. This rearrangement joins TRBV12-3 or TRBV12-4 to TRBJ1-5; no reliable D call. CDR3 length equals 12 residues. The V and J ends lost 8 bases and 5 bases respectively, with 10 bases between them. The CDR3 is CASGRPDQPQHF. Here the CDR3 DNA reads TGTGCCAGCGGAAGGCCGGATCAGCCCCAGCATTTT.

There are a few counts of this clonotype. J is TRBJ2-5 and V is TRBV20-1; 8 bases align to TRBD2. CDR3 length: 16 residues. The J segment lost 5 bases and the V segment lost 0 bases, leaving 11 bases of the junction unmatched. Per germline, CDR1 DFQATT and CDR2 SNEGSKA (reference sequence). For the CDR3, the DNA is TGCAGTGCTAGAGATGCAGCAGCGGGGGCTGCGGAGACCCAGTACTTC. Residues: CSARDAAAGAAETQYF.

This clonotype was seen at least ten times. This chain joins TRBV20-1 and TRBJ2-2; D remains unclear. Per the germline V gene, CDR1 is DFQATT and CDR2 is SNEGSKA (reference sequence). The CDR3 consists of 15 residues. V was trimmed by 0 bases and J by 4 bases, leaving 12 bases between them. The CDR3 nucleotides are TGCAGTGCTAGAGACCCCTCGGGCTTCACCGGGGAGCTGTTTTTT. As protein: CSARDPSGFTGELFF.